This record covers a single TCR beta chain. Its specificity is unknown. Deletions cut 5 bases from V and 1 base from J, with 14 bases between. Germline values: CDR1 SGHTA, CDR2 FQGNSA. The CDR3 sequence is 15 residues long. Universal primer sites and UMIs were introduced during 5'RACE template-switching synthesis of TCR cDNA. TCRdb reanalysed the 5' RACE reads using MiXCR and keeps one entry per CDR3 protein. This sample has approximately 160,000 distinct CDR3 sequences; approximately 6.2% occur once, and the top ten carry 2.5% to 3.5%. The sample originates from a study of T cells after yellow fever vaccination. Study results and limitations: Though weaker, the secondary response peaked faster, on day 5 versus 15. Abundant clonotypes from the bulk population could get into FACS-sorted repertoires as contaminants. Only a small proportion of the clonotypes turned up in both the CD4 and the CD8 compartments, likely arising from convergent recombination.

The chain couples TRBV7-2 to TRBJ1-1; perhaps TRBD1 as D (5 bases). Sequences were derived from CD4+ T cells sorted from PBMCs, sampled on the day of the first yellow fever vaccination. The receptor was isolated from a man in his late teens or twenties who received the YFV17D yellow fever vaccine. This CDR3 reads CASSLTGTANTEAFF. The CDR3 DNA is TGTGCCAGCAGCCTTACCGGGACTGCGAACACTGAAGCTTTCTTT.